Below, 25 T cell receptor beta chains from the same sample are listed, as sequenced in a study of T-cell reconstitution after alpha-beta-depleted transplantation in children. Unique molecular identifiers were incorporated when the TCRbeta library was constructed. TCRdb passed the PCR reads through MiXCR, listing each CDR3 protein once. The sample comprises a few hundred thousand distinct CDR3 sequences, 15% to 20% of which are singletons, and 25% to 30% rests with the top ten. The sample in question was PBMCs, mostly from graft donor cells, obtained 360 days after TCRalphabeta/CD19-depleted stem cell transplant. Source of these receptors: a boy in the first two years of life who had a stem cell transplant for Wiskott-Aldrich syndrome, so the T cells may come from the graft donor.

The chain carries TRBV10-3 and TRBJ2-7, with 9 bases that match TRBD2. V was pared by 11 bases and J by 2 bases, with 13 bases of the junction left unmatched. CDR1 ENHRY and CDR2 SYGVKD come from the germline V gene. The CDR3 has 15 amino acids. The CDR3 loop reads CASQAAGGRPYEQYF. In nucleotides, the CDR3 is TGTGCCTCACAAGCAGCGGGAGGCCGCCCCTACGAGCAGTACTTC.

This clonotype was detected a few times. V usage is TRBV24-1 and J usage is TRBJ2-1; D perhaps matches TRBD1 (6 bases). V lost 1 base to trimming and J lost 6 bases, with 9 bases between them. The CDR3 covers 14 residues. Per the germline V gene, CDR1 is KGHDR and CDR2 is SFDVKD. The CDR3 loop reads CATSDLTGPNEQFF. The CDR3 bases are TGTGCCACCAGTGATTTAACAGGGCCCAATGAGCAGTTCTTC.

The CDR3 DNA reads TGCAGCGTTAGAAAGGGGACATACTACACCGGGGAGCTGTTTTTT. Translated, it gives CSVRKGTYYTGELFF. The chain has TRBV29-1 and TRBJ2-2; tentative D call: TRBD1 (6 bases). Germline CDR1 is SQVTM and CDR2 is ANQGSEA. CDR3 size: 15 residues. The V end lost 5 bases, the J end lost 3 bases, and 16 bases lay between the germline ends.

This clonotype was counted only a few times. The chain combines TRBV11-2 with TRBJ1-6, with D unclear. V was trimmed by 2 bases and J by 0 bases, leaving 5 bases between them. Germline assignment: CDR1 SGHAT and CDR2 FQNNGV. The length of the CDR3 is 15 residues. The chain's CDR3 is CASSLTGSYNSPLHF. Written as DNA, the CDR3 is TGTGCCAGCAGCTTAACCGGCTCCTATAATTCACCCCTCCACTTT.

There are a few counts of this clonotype. This sequence joins TRBV6-5 and TRBJ2-4; possibly TRBD1 for D (5 bases). Trimming shortened V by 2 bases and J by 0 bases, and 8 bases separated the two germline ends. The CDR3 loop spans 15 amino acids. Germline CDR1 reads MNHEY; CDR2 reads SVGAGI. The CDR3 sequence is CASSYDSLAKNIQYF. The DNA of the CDR3 is TGTGCCAGCAGTTACGACAGCTTAGCCAAAAACATTCAGTACTTC.

This clonotype appeared a few times. The chain is built from TRBV20-1 and TRBJ2-7; TRBD2 aligns across 7 bases. The trim removed 3 bases at V and 9 bases at J, leaving 8 bases unmatched. The CDR3 runs 12 residues. Germline values: CDR1 DFQATT, CDR2 SNEGSKA (reference sequence). DNA for the CDR3: TGCAGTGCTAGCGGGATTGGGGGGGGGCAGTACTTC. This codes for CSASGIGGGQYF.

The table lists this clonotype with a few counts. The chain couples TRBV19 to TRBJ2-7; 8 positions agree with TRBD1. The ends lost 1 base at V and 2 bases at J; junction bases unmatched: 4. This CDR3 is 15 amino acids long. Germline loops: CDR1 LNHDA, CDR2 SQIVND (reference sequence). CDR3 sequence (DNA): TGTGCCAGTAGTATAGCAGGGGGCCTCCCCTACGAGCAGTACTTC. This encodes CASSIAGGLPYEQYF.

This rearrangement joins TRBV10-2 to TRBJ2-5; 10 nucleotides agree with TRBD2. The length of the CDR3 is 18 residues. The germline gives CDR1 WSHSY, CDR2 SAAADI. V was clipped by 8 bases and J by 0 bases; unmatched bases: 15. The CDR3 DNA reads TGCGCCAGCGGAGGGCGAACTAGCGGGAAACTATACCAAGAGACCCAGTACTTC. Translation: CASGGRTSGKLYQETQYF.

This clonotype has a count of ten or more. The chain recombines TRBV21-1 with TRBJ2-1; TRBD1 is taken as the D call from the table, unchecked against the DNA. TRBV21-1 is a known pseudogene. CDR3 length: 17 amino acids. This CDR3 reads CASSDRVNRDILNEQFF. The CDR3 DNA follows: TGTGCCAGCAGCGACAGGGTTAACCGGGACATCCTAAATGAGCAGTTCTTC.

This clonotype was detected only a few times. The chain recombines TRBV10-2 with TRBJ2-2; possible D gene TRBD2, 6 bases. V dropped 4 bases and J dropped 0 bases, with 6 bases sitting between them. CDR1 is WSHSY, CDR2 SAAADI, per germline. The CDR3 is 14 residues long. CDR3 sequence: CASSGGTNTGELFF. The CDR3 DNA reads as TGCGCCAGCAGTGGCGGGACGAACACCGGGGAGCTGTTTTTT.

The genes are TRBV27 and TRBJ2-1, with 7 bases matching TRBD2. V trimming: 2 bases; J trimming: 1 base; junction bases outside the gene matches: 11. The CDR3 is 18 amino acids. The germline CDR1 and CDR2 sequences are MNHEY and SMNVEV (reference sequence). The CDR3 here is CASSLGVWGRGSYNEQFF. CDR3 sequence (DNA): TGTGCCAGCAGTTTAGGGGTCTGGGGGAGGGGATCCTACAATGAGCAGTTCTTC.

This clonotype was detected only a few times. This rearrangement joins TRBV7-2 to TRBJ2-2, with 12 bases aligning to TRBD2. The CDR3 length is 15 residues. CDR1 SGHTA and CDR2 FQGNSA come from the germline V gene. The J segment lost 9 bases and the V segment lost 5 bases, leaving 7 bases of the junction unmatched. This chain's CDR3 is CASSVTSGSPRELFF. For the CDR3, the DNA is TGTGCCAGCAGCGTGACTAGCGGGAGTCCCCGGGAGCTGTTTTTT.

The table lists this clonotype with a few counts. The chain joins TRBV19 to TRBJ2-1; 9 nucleotides align to TRBD2. Germline V gene data show CDR1 as LNHDA and CDR2 as SQIVND (reference sequence). The CDR3 length is 18 residues. Unmatched junction bases numbered 12, after V lost 1 base and J lost 5 bases. CDR3 DNA: TGTGCCAGTAGTATAGGTTTCTGGCTAGCGGGAATCGACAATGAGCAGTTCTTC. It is translated as CASSIGFWLAGIDNEQFF. Based on the CDR3 plus reference TRBV19 and TRBJ2-1, the full variable domain is DGGITQSPKYLFRKEGQNVTLSCEQNLNHDAMYWYRQDPGQGLRLIYYSQIVNDFQKGDIAEGYSVSREKKESFPLTVTSAQKNPTAFYLCASSIGFWLAGIDNEQFFGPGTRLTVL.

The rearrangement uses TRBV25-1 and TRBJ1-2; 9 positions agree with TRBD1. Per germline, CDR1 MGHDK and CDR2 SYGVNS. The CDR3 spans 14 residues. V trimming: 2 bases; J trimming: 8 bases; junction bases outside the gene matches: 6. For the CDR3, the DNA is TGTGCCAGCAGTGAACCCGGGACAGGGTACGGCTACACCTTC. This gives the protein CASSEPGTGYGYTF.

The chain couples TRBV19 to TRBJ2-1, with a tentative D call TRBD1 (5 bases). The CDR3 length is 15 residues. Between the trimmed V and J ends, which lost 5 bases and 6 bases, there was a span of 17 bases. Germline CDR1 LNHDA, CDR2 SQIVND (reference sequence). CDR3 amino acids: CASSDWGLKGNEQFF. CDR3 DNA: TGTGCCAGTAGTGATTGGGGCCTTAAGGGCAATGAGCAGTTCTTC.

This clonotype was seen a handful of times. The rearrangement joins TRBV4-1 to TRBJ2-1; D gene ambiguous. Trimming removed 0 bases at V and 0 bases at J, with 21 bases between. Germline V lookup: CDR1 MGHRA, CDR2 YSYEKL. The CDR3 runs 20 residues. The DNA for the CDR3 is TGCGCCAGCAGCCAAGATGTTCCGGCCGCTAAGCGAAGCTCCTACAATGAGCAGTTCTTC. This codes for CASSQDVPAAKRSSYNEQFF.

The V call is TRBV12-3 or TRBV12-4, the J call TRBJ2-2; D call uncertain. This CDR3 has 14 amino acids. V was trimmed by 5 bases and J by 9 bases, leaving 16 bases between them. The CDR3 DNA follows: TGTGCCAGCAGTCCACGCAAACCGAGTCGGGAGCTGTTTTTT. Its protein product is CASSPRKPSRELFF.

This clonotype has at least ten counts. In DNA, the CDR3 is TGCGCCAGCAGCCAAGAAGTAGGGCGAAACACTGAAGCTTTCTTT. This gives the protein CASSQEVGRNTEAFF. This chain connects TRBV4-1 to TRBJ1-1; no clear D gene. This CDR3 has 15 residues. Trimming removed 0 bases at V and 2 bases at J, with 10 bases between. The germline CDR1 and CDR2 sequences are MGHRA and YSYEKL.

The rearrangement joins TRBV28 to TRBJ1-1; no firm D call. Trimming shortened V by 8 bases and J by 1 base, and 14 bases separated the two germline ends. Germline V lookup: CDR1 MDHEN, CDR2 SYDVKM. The CDR3 loop spans 14 amino acids. CDR3 amino acids: CASRNPGSNTEAFF. CDR3 DNA sequence: TGTGCCAGCCGCAATCCCGGATCGAACACTGAAGCTTTCTTT.

There are a few counts of this clonotype. The V and J genes are TRBV12-3 or TRBV12-4 and TRBJ2-7; tentative D call: TRBD2 (5 bases). The CDR3 totals 12 residues. V was trimmed by 3 bases and J by 6 bases, leaving 9 bases between them. CDR3 DNA: TGTGCCAGCAGTTTCGCCCGGGGCGAGCAGTACTTC. Its protein is CASSFARGEQYF.

This clonotype was detected only a few times. The V call is TRBV3-1, the J call TRBJ2-7; TRBD1 matches at 7 bases. Germline CDR1 reads LGHDT; CDR2 reads YNNKEL (reference sequence). With V trimmed by 3 bases and J by 3 bases, 14 bases remained unmatched. The CDR3 has 17 amino acids. The CDR3 bases are TGTGCCAGCAGCCATGCAAGGGGCGGACAGGAGAACTACGAGCAGTACTTC. Protein sequence: CASSHARGGQENYEQYF.

This clonotype showed up just a few times. Its ends do not fully match the called genes, so a read error is possible. The chain is built from TRBV4-2 and TRBJ2-4, with a weak D call TRBD2 (6 bases). Germline loops: CDR1 LGHNA, CDR2 YNFKEQ. CDR3 size: 10 residues. The CDR3 loop reads CASSQDRRAF. The CDR3 nucleotides are TGTGCCAGCAGCCAAGATAGGAGGGCTTTC.

The J gene is TRBJ2-3, the V gene TRBV20-1; the match to TRBD2 covers 9 bases. In germline, CDR1 is DFQATT, CDR2 SNEGSKA (reference sequence). The V segment lost 2 bases and the J segment 3 bases; nucleotides outside the gene matches: 12. The CDR3 extends over 17 amino acids. Here the CDR3 DNA reads TGCAGTGCTAGATCCGCGGGGGGGCGAGGAAGGACAGATACGCAGTATTTT. Protein product: CSARSAGGRGRTDTQYF.

The chain recombines TRBV20-1 with TRBJ2-7; 11 nucleotides match TRBD1. Germline V gene lookup returns CDR1 DFQATT and CDR2 SNEGSKA (reference sequence). The V segment lost 7 bases and the J segment 4 bases; nucleotides outside the gene matches: 9. This CDR3 is 14 amino acids long. The CDR3 sequence is CSVKAGTGGYEQYF. The CDR3 region has the DNA TGCAGTGTCAAAGCCGGGACAGGGGGGTACGAGCAGTACTTC.

This clonotype was found a few times. The rearrangement uses TRBV5-1 and TRBJ2-7, with a weak D call TRBD1 (6 bases). The CDR3 has 15 residues. Germline V gene sequence: CDR1 SGHRS, CDR2 YFSETQ. V was pared by 2 bases and J by 2 bases, with 14 bases between. The CDR3 protein is CASSFVFGQPYEQYF. The CDR3 DNA follows: TGCGCCAGCAGCTTTGTTTTCGGACAGCCCTACGAGCAGTACTTC.